A single sample gave rise to the 8 T cell receptor beta chains below, sequenced in a study of T cells after yellow fever vaccination. MiXCR, run by TCRdb on the 5' RACE reads, gives a single entry per CDR3 protein. The sample records some 290,000 distinct CDR3 sequences, around a tenth being singletons. Material: CD4+ T cells sorted from PBMCs, obtained 45 days after the yellow fever booster vaccination. These receptors originate from a man aged 18 to 30 who received the YFV17D yellow fever vaccine.

This clonotype was picked up a small number of times. The V call is TRBV12-3 or TRBV12-4, the J call TRBJ1-6, with D tentatively TRBD1 (6 bases). Trimming pared 3 bases from V and 7 bases from J, leaving 10 bases between. This CDR3 has 14 residues. CDR3 in amino acids: CASSFAQGNSPLHF. CDR3 in DNA: TGTGCCAGCAGTTTCGCACAGGGAAATTCACCCCTCCACTTT.

The gene calls are TRBV6-2 or TRBV6-3 and TRBJ2-1; no definite D call. In germline, CDR1 is MNHEY, CDR2 SVGEGT. V lost 9 bases, J lost 6 bases, and 12 bases lay in between. CDR3 length: 12 residues. CDR3 coding DNA: TGTGCCAGAAAGCGACACCTCAATGAGCAGTTCTTC. It translates to CARKRHLNEQFF.

The chain is built from TRBV6-1 and TRBJ2-7; D remains ambiguous. Per germline, CDR1 MNHNS and CDR2 SASEGT. The CDR3 is 12 residues long. V was clipped by 8 bases and J by 4 bases, with 12 bases between them. DNA of the CDR3: TGTGCCAGCTCTCAGAAACGGTACGAGCAGTACTTC. The encoded protein is CASSQKRYEQYF.

Only a few counts were recorded for this clonotype. This chain joins TRBV5-4 and TRBJ2-1; maybe TRBD2 (5 bases). CDR1 is SGHNT and CDR2 is YYREEE in the germline V gene (reference sequence). This CDR3 has 13 residues. The ends were cut back, 0 bases at V and 12 bases at J, with 13 bases in the middle. The CDR3 sequence is CASSLEFRAGQFF. CDR3 sequence (DNA): TGTGCCAGCAGCTTGGAATTTCGGGCGGGGCAGTTCTTC.

This clonotype was seen ten or more times. V gene TRBV20-1 combines with J gene TRBJ2-7, with TRBD2 matching 8 bases. V trimming: 2 bases; J trimming: 2 bases; junction bases outside the gene matches: 2. CDR3 length: 13 residues. Per the germline V gene, CDR1 is DFQATT and CDR2 is SNEGSKA (reference sequence). CDR3 sequence reads: CSARPGGPYEQYF. CDR3 DNA: TGCAGTGCTAGACCGGGGGGGCCCTACGAGCAGTACTTC.

Ten or more counts support this clonotype. J is TRBJ1-1 and V is TRBV7-9; tentative D call: TRBD1 (6 bases). Germline assignment: CDR1 SEHNR and CDR2 FQNEAQ (reference sequence). The CDR3 has 14 amino acids. Trimming cost V 4 bases and J 3 bases, with 12 bases left between them. CDR3: CASSSQGGDTEAFF. CDR3 sequence (DNA): TGTGCCAGCAGCTCACAGGGTGGAGACACTGAAGCTTTCTTT.

This chain uses TRBV12-3 or TRBV12-4 with TRBJ2-4; no reliable D call. V dropped 7 bases and J dropped 5 bases, with 18 bases sitting between them. The CDR3 is 15 residues long. CDR3 sequence reads: CASKETQNPENIQYF. Written as DNA, the CDR3 is TGTGCCAGCAAAGAGACTCAGAACCCTGAAAACATTCAGTACTTC.

The sample holds many counts of this clonotype. The chain recombines TRBV6-2 or TRBV6-3 with TRBJ2-7; D is perhaps TRBD2 (6 bases). This CDR3 has 13 residues. The V end lost 6 bases, the J end lost 6 bases, and 15 bases lay between the germline ends. From germline, CDR1 is MNHEY and CDR2 SVGEGT. CDR3 region: CASSRWQGGEQYV. The CDR3 coding sequence is TGTGCCAGCAGCCGTTGGCAGGGAGGCGAGCAGTACGTC.